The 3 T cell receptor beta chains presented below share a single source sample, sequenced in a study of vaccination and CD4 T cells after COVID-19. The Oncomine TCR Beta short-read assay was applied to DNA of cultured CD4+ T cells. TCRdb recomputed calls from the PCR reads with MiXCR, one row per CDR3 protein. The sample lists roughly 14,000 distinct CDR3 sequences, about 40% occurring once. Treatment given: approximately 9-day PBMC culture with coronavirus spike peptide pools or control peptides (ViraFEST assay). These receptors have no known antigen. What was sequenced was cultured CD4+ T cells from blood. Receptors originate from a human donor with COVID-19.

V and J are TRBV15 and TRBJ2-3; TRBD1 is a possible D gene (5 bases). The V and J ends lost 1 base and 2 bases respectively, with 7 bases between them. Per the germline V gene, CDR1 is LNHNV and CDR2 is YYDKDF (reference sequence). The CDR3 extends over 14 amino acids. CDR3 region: CATSRATVTDTQYF. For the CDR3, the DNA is TGTGCCACCAGCAGAGCGACAGTCACAGATACGCAGTATTTT.

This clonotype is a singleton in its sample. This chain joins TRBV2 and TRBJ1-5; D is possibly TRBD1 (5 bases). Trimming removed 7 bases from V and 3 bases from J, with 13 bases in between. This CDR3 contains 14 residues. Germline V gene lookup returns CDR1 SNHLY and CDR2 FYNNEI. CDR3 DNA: TGTGCCAGCACTCCGGAGGGGTCCAATCAGCCCCAGCATTTT. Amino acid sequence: CASTPEGSNQPQHF.

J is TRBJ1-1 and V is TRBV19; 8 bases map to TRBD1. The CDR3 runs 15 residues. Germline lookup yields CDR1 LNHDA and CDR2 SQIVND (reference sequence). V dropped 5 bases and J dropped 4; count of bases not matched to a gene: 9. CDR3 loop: CASSPTGVWGTEAFF. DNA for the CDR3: TGTGCCAGTAGTCCGACAGGGGTGTGGGGCACTGAAGCTTTCTTT.